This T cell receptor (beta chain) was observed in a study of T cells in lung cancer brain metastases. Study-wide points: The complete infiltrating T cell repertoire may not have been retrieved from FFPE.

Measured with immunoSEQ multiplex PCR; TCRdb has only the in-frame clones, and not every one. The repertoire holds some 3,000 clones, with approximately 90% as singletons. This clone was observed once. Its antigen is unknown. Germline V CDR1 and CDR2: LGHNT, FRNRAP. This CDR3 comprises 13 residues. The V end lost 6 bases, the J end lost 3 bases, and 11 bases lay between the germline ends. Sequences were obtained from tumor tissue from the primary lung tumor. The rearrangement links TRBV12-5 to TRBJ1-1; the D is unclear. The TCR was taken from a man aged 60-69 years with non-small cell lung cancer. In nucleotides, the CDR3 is TGTGCTAGTGGCCTAAACGGGGACACTGAAGCTTTCTTT. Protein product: CASGLNGDTEAFF.